This TCR beta chain was obtained from a study of T cell changes during pregnancy in multiple sclerosis. Germline V CDR1 and CDR2: SGHNT, YYREEE (reference sequence). J was trimmed by 3 bases and V by 4 bases; bases with no gene match: 9. This CDR3 spans 16 amino acids. Method: immunoSEQ multiplex PCR; TCRdb's copy keeps in-frame clones and lacks some. The data show 50,000 to 70,000 clones, with around 92% seen just once and 1% to 1.5% held by the top ten. The specimen was peripheral blood, collected after pregnancy. The receptor's source is a female donor in good health, enrolled as a control in a pregnancy study. The V and J genes are TRBV5-4 and TRBJ1-3; TRBD1 matches 8 bases. The DNA for the CDR3 is TGTGCCAGCAGCCTAACGCAGGGGGCGAATGGAAACACCATATATTTT. It codes for CASSLTQGANGNTIYF.